This paragraph reports one T cell receptor beta chain. There are 14 residues in the CDR3. The ends lost 6 bases at V and 4 bases at J; junction bases unmatched: 8. The germline V gene encodes CDR1 MDHEN and CDR2 SYDVKM. This specimen belongs to a study of blood T cell repertoires in COVID-19. Sequencing was performed with immunoSEQ multiplex PCR; in TCRdb, only in-frame clones are kept and a portion is missing. The sample lists 45,000 or so clones; roughly 90% were seen once. Material: peripheral blood. The chain employs TRBV28 and TRBJ1-2; 7 positions match TRBD1. This sequence was found in a woman at least 80 years old with active COVID-19. CDR3 in amino acids: CASSLLQGSYGYTF. CDR3 sequence (DNA): TGTGCCAGCAGCTTGCTACAGGGGAGCTATGGCTACACCTTC.